This is a list of T cell receptor beta chains from one sample in a study of T cells in Graves' hyperthyroidism and ophthalmopathy. TCRdb re-called the multiplex PCR reads through MiXCR, storing one row per CDR3 protein. The sample consists of almost 600,000 distinct CDR3 sequences, about 45% of them appearing once. The sequenced sample was peripheral blood or thyroid tissue (not recorded which). All receptors come from a woman aged 18-35 years with Graves' hyperthyroidism. CDR3s include the opening cysteine and the closing phenylalanine or tryptophan. A D gene is named only where the DNA matches it firmly. Clone size is given for some rows only: seen once, a few or many times, or a class if the clone is expanded.

d_gene	abundance	v_gene	j_gene	CDR3nt	CDR3aa
TRBD2	NA	TRBV29-1	TRBJ2-7	TGCAGCGTGAGTGGGCTAGCGGGACAAACCTACGAGCAGTACTTC	CSVSGLAGQTYEQYF
TRBD2	NA	TRBV15	TRBJ2-3	TGTGCCACCCACCTTAGCGGGAGGGCCCGAGATACGCAGTATTTT	CATHLSGRARDTQYF
TRBD1	NA	TRBV20-1	TRBJ1-1	TGCAGTGCTCAGACTAGCGGGACAGCGTCTGAAGCTTTCTTT	CSAQTSGTASEAFF
NA	NA	TRBV25-1	TRBJ1-1	TGTGCCAGCAATACCCCCCCCTCATATAACACTGAAGCTTTCTTT	CASNTPPSYNTEAFF
NA	NA	TRBV15	TRBJ2-6	TGTGCCACCAGCCCCGGGGGCGTTTCTGGGGCCAACGTCCTGACTTTC	CATSPGGVSGANVLTF
NA	NA	TRBV29-1	TRBJ2-3	TGCAGCGTTGAGAGACAGTACACAGATACGCAGTATTTT	CSVERQYTDTQYF
NA	NA	TRBV29-1	TRBJ1-1	TGCAGCGTTGAAACGGGAATCACTGAAGCTTTCTTT	CSVETGITEAFF
NA	few	TRBV7-9	TRBJ1-3	TGTGCCAGCAGCTCTATCGACAGTGCTGGAAACACCATATATTTT	CASSSIDSAGNTIYF
TRBD1	many	TRBV5-1	TRBJ1-2	TGCGCCAGCAGCTTGAGTCAGGGGGCGGATGGCTACACCTTC	CASSLSQGADGYTF
NA	NA	TRBV11-2	TRBJ1-2	TGTGCCAGCAGCCCAACTAGCGGGAGGAGAGGGACTCAGTTGGGCTACACCTTC	CASSPTSGRRGTQLGYTF
NA	many	TRBV12-3/TRBV12-4	TRBJ2-7	TGTGCCAGCAGGTCAACCTACGAGCAGTACTTC	CASRSTYEQYF
NA	NA	TRBV14	TRBJ2-5	TGTGCCAGCAGCCGCTTGGGGGAAGAAGAGACCCAGTACTTC	CASSRLGEEETQYF
TRBD1	NA	TRBV20-1	TRBJ1-5	TGCAGTGCTAGATACAGGGGAGACCAGCATTTT	CSARYRGDQHF
TRBD1	NA	TRBV9	TRBJ2-5	TGTGCCAGCAGCGGCCCCGGGACAGGGGGAGCCCAAGAGACCCAGTACTTC	CASSGPGTGGAQETQYF
NA	many	TRBV29-1	TRBJ2-1	TGCAGCGTTGACAATGAGCAGTTCTTC	CSVDNEQFF
NA	once	TRBV14	TRBJ1-2	TGTGCCAGCAGCCAAGACAGGGGTGGCTACACCTTC	CASSQDRGGYTF
NA	NA	TRBV30	TRBJ1-4	TGTGCCTGGGCCGGAGACAATGATAATGAAAAACTGTTTTTT	CAWAGDNDNEKLFF
NA	NA	TRBV10-3	TRBJ2-6	TGTGCCATCAGTGAGACTAGCGCCAACGTCCTGACTTTC	CAISETSANVLTF
NA	NA	TRBV20-1	TRBJ2-2	TGCAGTGCTGACCGGGACGGGGAGCTGTTTTTT	CSADRDGELFF
NA	many	TRBV12-3/TRBV12-4	TRBJ2-7	TGTGCCAGCAGTTTAGCCAGCGGCAGCTACGAGCAGTACTTC	CASSLASGSYEQYF
TRBD2	NA	TRBV20-1	TRBJ2-2	TGCAGTGCTGACTCGGGGCTAGCGGGAGCCGGGGAGCTGTTTTTT	CSADSGLAGAGELFF
NA	NA	TRBV19	TRBJ2-7	TGTGCCAGTAGCCCCACCTGGGGCCAGGCCTACGAGCAGTACTTC	CASSPTWGQAYEQYF
NA	NA	TRBV9	TRBJ2-1	TGTGCCAGCAGCGAGGGTGGGATGGGGGCCACTGAGCAGTTCTTC	CASSEGGMGATEQFF
TRBD1	many	TRBV7-9	TRBJ1-2	TGTGCCAGCATCCTCGGGGGACAGGGACCCCATGGCTACACCTTC	CASILGGQGPHGYTF
NA	NA	TRBV7-6	TRBJ1-1	TGTGCCAGCAGCTTAGCGCAGGTATCATTTGGGAACACTGAAGCTTTCTTT	CASSLAQVSFGNTEAFF
NA	NA	TRBV20-1	TRBJ1-1	TGCAGTGCTAGACGTAAGAACACTGAAGCTTTCTTT	CSARRKNTEAFF